The sequence of this T cell receptor (beta chain) was determined in a study of response to subunit inactivated influenza vaccine. General study results and limits: T cells newly recruited by each seasonal influenza vaccination are few, the authors suggested.

Via MiXCR, TCRdb re-called the RT-PCR reads, giving one row per CDR3 protein. This sample has a few hundred thousand distinct CDR3 sequences, with roughly 12% found just once. Trimming removed 6 bases from V and 2 bases from J; junction bases left unmatched: 5. The CDR3 is 15 amino acids. This clonotype was counted a few times. The antigen remains undetermined. These records were also assigned to another study, of T cells expressing NK-cell markers. This second study notes: Making the TCR beta cDNA relied on 5'RACE template switching with UMIs. In roughly 6 donors, dominant CD3+CD56+NKG2C+ clones formed roughly 1.0-7.5% of CD8+ cells.

The source material was PBMCs from blood, sampled on the day of vaccination. This TCR was sampled from a man aged 50 or older who received an inactivated influenza vaccine. The chain is built from TRBV12-3 or TRBV12-4 and TRBJ2-1, with TRBD2 matching 9 bases. The CDR3 sequence is CASSGGGATYNEQFF. CDR3 nucleotides: TGTGCCAGCAGCGGCGGGGGGGCTACCTACAATGAGCAGTTCTTC.